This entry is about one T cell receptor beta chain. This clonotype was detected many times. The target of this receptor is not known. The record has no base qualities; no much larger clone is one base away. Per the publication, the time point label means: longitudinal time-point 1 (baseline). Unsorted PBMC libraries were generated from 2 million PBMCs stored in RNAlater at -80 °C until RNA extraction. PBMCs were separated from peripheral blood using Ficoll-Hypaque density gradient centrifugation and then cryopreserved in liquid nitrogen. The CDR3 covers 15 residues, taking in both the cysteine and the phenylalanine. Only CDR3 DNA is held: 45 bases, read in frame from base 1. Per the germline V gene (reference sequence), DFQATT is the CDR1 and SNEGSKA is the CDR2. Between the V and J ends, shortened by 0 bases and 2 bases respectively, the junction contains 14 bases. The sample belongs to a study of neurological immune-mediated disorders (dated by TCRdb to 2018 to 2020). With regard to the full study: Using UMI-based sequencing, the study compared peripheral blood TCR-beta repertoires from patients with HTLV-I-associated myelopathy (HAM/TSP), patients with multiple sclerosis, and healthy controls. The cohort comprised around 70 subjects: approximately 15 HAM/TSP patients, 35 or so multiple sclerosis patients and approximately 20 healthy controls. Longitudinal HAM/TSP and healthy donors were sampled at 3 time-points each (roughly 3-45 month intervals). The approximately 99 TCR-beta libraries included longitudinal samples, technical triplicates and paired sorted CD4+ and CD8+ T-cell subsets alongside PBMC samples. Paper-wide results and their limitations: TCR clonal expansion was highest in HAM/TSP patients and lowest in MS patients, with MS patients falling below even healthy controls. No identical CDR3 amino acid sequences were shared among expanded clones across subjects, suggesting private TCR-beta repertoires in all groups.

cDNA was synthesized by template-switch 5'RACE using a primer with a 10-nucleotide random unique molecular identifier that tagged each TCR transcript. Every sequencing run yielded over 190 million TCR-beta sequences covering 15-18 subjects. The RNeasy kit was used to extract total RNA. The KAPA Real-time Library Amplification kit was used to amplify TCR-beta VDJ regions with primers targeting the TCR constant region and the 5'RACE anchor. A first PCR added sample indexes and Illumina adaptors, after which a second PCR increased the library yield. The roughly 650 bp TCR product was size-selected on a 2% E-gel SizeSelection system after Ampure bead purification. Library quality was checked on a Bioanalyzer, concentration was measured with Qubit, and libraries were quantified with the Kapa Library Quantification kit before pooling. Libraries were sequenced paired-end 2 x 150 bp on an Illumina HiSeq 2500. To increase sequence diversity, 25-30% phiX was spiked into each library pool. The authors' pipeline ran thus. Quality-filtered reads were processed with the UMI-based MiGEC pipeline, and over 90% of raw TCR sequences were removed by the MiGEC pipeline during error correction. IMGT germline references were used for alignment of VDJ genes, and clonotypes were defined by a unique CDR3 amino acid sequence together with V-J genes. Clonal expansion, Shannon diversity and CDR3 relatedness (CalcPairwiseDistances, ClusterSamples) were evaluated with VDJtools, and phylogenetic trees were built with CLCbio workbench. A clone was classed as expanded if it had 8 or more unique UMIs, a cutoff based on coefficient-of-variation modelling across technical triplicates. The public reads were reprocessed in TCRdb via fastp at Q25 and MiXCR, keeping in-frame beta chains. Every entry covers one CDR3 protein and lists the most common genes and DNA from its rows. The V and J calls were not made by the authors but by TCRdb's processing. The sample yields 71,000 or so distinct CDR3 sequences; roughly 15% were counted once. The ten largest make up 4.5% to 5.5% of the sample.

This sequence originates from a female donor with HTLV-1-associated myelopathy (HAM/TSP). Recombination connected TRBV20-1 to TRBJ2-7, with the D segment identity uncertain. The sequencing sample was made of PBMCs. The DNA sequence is TGCAGTGCTAGAGAACTGCTGAAAGGAACCTACGAGCAGTACTTC. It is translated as CSARELLKGTYEQYF.